The 19 T cell receptor beta chains presented below share a single source sample, sequenced in a study of T cell responses to AZD1222 COVID-19 vaccine. Sequencing was performed with immunoSEQ multiplex PCR; in TCRdb, only in-frame clones are kept and a portion is missing. The sample includes about 120,000 clones, 90% of them seen just once. Specimen: peripheral blood, collected 28 days after the second dose of the MenACWY control vaccine. All receptors come from an adult who received the MenACWY meningococcal vaccine as a control.

The rearrangement joins TRBV4-2 to TRBJ1-4; weak D call: TRBD1 (6 bases). This CDR3 spans 17 amino acids. V dropped 1 base and J dropped 7 bases, with 19 bases sitting between them. Germline V gene sequence: CDR1 LGHNA, CDR2 YNFKEQ. This chain's CDR3 is CASSQAVGTATGEKLFF. The CDR3 bases are TGTGCCAGCAGCCAAGCGGTTGGGACGGCGACAGGTGAAAAACTGTTTTTT.

The V and J genes are TRBV15 and TRBJ1-1; no definite D call. Per the germline V gene, CDR1 is LNHNV and CDR2 is YYDKDF (reference sequence). V lost 2 bases and J lost 3, with 16 bases in between. CDR3 size: 16 residues. CDR3 sequence reads: CATSRFSSLADTEAFF. The CDR3 coding sequence is TGTGCCACCAGCAGATTTTCAAGTTTAGCGGACACTGAAGCTTTCTTT.

The rearrangement joins TRBV11-2 to TRBJ1-5, with TRBD1 matching over 8 bases. Germline CDR1 reads SGHAT; CDR2 reads FQNNGV. Trimming at V came to 5 bases and at J to 4 bases, leaving 13 bases not matched to a gene. The CDR3 is 17 residues long. The DNA for the CDR3 is TGTGCCAGCAGCGCGGGGCCCGGGACAGGCTTAAATCAGCCCCAGCATTTT. As protein: CASSAGPGTGLNQPQHF.

This chain connects TRBV5-1 to TRBJ2-2, with D perhaps matching TRBD1 (6 bases). Trimming cost V 5 bases and J 1 base, with 12 bases left between them. Germline CDR1 and CDR2: SGHRS and YFSETQ. This CDR3 has 15 residues. The chain's CDR3 is CASRQGSLNTGELFF. CDR3 bases: TGCGCCAGCAGACAGGGAAGTCTGAACACCGGGGAGCTGTTTTTT. Drawing the rest from reference TRBV5-1 and TRBJ2-2, the complete variable domain is KAGVTQTPRYLIKTRGQQVTLSCSPISGHRSVSWYQQTPGQGLQFLFEYFSETQRNKGNFPGRFSGRQFSNSRSEMNVSTLELGDSALYLCASRQGSLNTGELFFGEGSRLTVL.

This clone showed up just once. The CDR3 sequence is CASSLGPRSDTEAFF. DNA for the CDR3: TGCGCCAGCAGCCTAGGACCGAGGTCTGACACTGAAGCTTTCTTT. The chain links TRBV4-1 to TRBJ1-1; D gene uncertain. The germline V gene encodes CDR1 MGHRA and CDR2 YSYEKL. This CDR3 has 15 amino acids. The V gene lost 4 bases and the J gene lost 3 bases, with 15 bases spanning the gap.

The chain uses TRBV15 and TRBJ1-4, with D possibly TRBD1 on 5 matching bases. Germline V gives CDR1 LNHNV, CDR2 YYDKDF (reference sequence). The CDR3 is 16 residues long. V lost 3 bases to trimming and J lost 4 bases, with 15 bases between them. The CDR3 DNA is TGTGCCACCAGCAGGAAATCAGGGTCAAATAATGAAAAACTGTTTTTT. Its translation is CATSRKSGSNNEKLFF.

This chain links TRBV28 with TRBJ2-2; 8 bases agree with TRBD2. The V and J ends lost 5 bases and 4 bases, in that order; junction bases with no gene match: 12. The CDR3 sequence is 17 residues long. From germline, CDR1 is MDHEN and CDR2 SYDVKM. CDR3 sequence: CASSPLGSGVLTGELFF. The CDR3, as DNA: TGTGCCAGCAGTCCACTAGGTAGCGGGGTACTCACCGGGGAGCTGTTTTTT.

The V call is TRBV29-1, the J call TRBJ2-1; D is unclear. Germline V gene data show CDR1 as SQVTM and CDR2 as ANQGSEA. The CDR3 runs to 17 residues. Trimming cost V 1 base and J 0 bases, with 16 bases left between them. CDR3 amino acids: CSVEGVGGRSSYNEQFF. Written as DNA, the CDR3 is TGCAGCGTTGAAGGTGTGGGCGGAAGAAGCTCCTACAATGAGCAGTTCTTC.

The chain carries TRBV10-2 and TRBJ1-3; 7 bases match TRBD1. J was trimmed by 0 bases and V by 6 bases; bases with no gene match: 5. Germline V gives CDR1 WSHSY, CDR2 SAAADI. This CDR3 is built from 15 residues. CDR3 loop: CASRKGQSSGNTIYF. The CDR3 bases are TGCGCCAGCAGAAAGGGACAGAGCTCTGGAAACACCATATATTTT.

The CDR3 reads CASSFPGEQFF. The CDR3 coding sequence is TGTGCCAGCAGCTTTCCGGGTGAGCAGTTCTTC. The chain carries TRBV5-4 and TRBJ2-1, with D uncertain. V lost 2 bases to trimming and J lost 9 bases, with 6 bases between them. Germline V gene lookup returns CDR1 SGHNT and CDR2 YYREEE (reference sequence). The CDR3 is made up of 11 amino acids.

The chain carries TRBV20-1 and TRBJ1-4, with D unresolved. Trimming stripped 7 bases from V and 5 bases from J, with 8 bases between. The germline V gene has CDR1 DFQATT and CDR2 SNEGSKA (reference sequence). The CDR3 is made up of 11 amino acids. This CDR3 reads CSGWRNEKLFF. The CDR3 nucleotides are TGCAGTGGCTGGAGGAATGAAAAACTGTTTTTT.

The V gene is TRBV11-2, the J gene TRBJ1-4; D may be TRBD1 (5 bases). Germline CDR1 is SGHAT and CDR2 is FQNNGV. The length of the CDR3 is 14 residues. V dropped 5 bases and J dropped 8 bases, with 15 bases sitting between them. CDR3 region: CASSPGSRDEKLFF. CDR3 DNA: TGTGCCAGCAGCCCCGGCAGCCGGGACGAAAAACTGTTTTTT.

J is TRBJ2-3 and V is TRBV25-1, with a weak D call TRBD1 (6 bases). CDR3 length: 17 residues. V was shortened by 1 base and J by 0 bases, with 14 bases between the two germline ends. Germline V gene sequence: CDR1 MGHDK, CDR2 SYGVNS. CDR3 coding DNA: TGTGCCAGCAGTGAATTGGACAGCCTCTCTAGCACAGATACGCAGTATTTT. Encoded protein: CASSELDSLSSTDTQYF.

V and J are TRBV4-2 and TRBJ2-2; perhaps TRBD2 as D (5 bases). This CDR3 spans 15 amino acids. Trimming left V 3 bases short and J 5 bases short, with 13 bases between. Germline V lookup: CDR1 LGHNA, CDR2 YNFKEQ. CDR3 amino acids: CASSQNVRETGELFF. The CDR3 coding sequence is TGTGCCAGCAGCCAGAACGTTAGGGAGACCGGGGAGCTGTTTTTT.

The chain uses TRBV15 and TRBJ2-3; D may be TRBD2 (6 bases). CDR1 and CDR2 (germline): LNHNV, YYDKDF (reference sequence). The CDR3 contains 16 residues. Trimming took off 3 bases at V and 7 bases at J, with 20 bases between the two ends. The CDR3 loop is CATSSLGGTERNTQYF. The CDR3 region has the DNA TGTGCCACCAGCAGTCTTGGGGGGACTGAGAGGAATACGCAGTATTTT.

The chain links TRBV28 to TRBJ2-1; D might be TRBD2 (6 bases). The germline CDR1 and CDR2 sequences are MDHEN and SYDVKM. V gave up 4 bases and J gave up 6 bases, with 16 bases separating them. The length of the CDR3 is 15 residues. CDR3 loop: CASSSSGRWVNEQFF. The CDR3 DNA follows: TGTGCCAGCAGTTCCTCGGGGAGGTGGGTCAATGAGCAGTTCTTC.

The chain couples TRBV28 to TRBJ1-2; D not certain. Trimming removed 6 bases from V and 5 bases from J, with 16 bases in between. The CDR3 runs to 14 residues. The germline gives CDR1 MDHEN, CDR2 SYDVKM. The CDR3 DNA follows: TGTGCCAGCAGGACCATCGGACTGACTTATGGCTACACCTTC. Residues: CASRTIGLTYGYTF.

The V call is TRBV7-9, the J call TRBJ1-2; no reliable D call. Germline lookup yields CDR1 SEHNR and CDR2 FQNEAQ (reference sequence). The length of the CDR3 is 15 residues. V was shortened by 5 bases and J by 8 bases, with 21 bases between the two germline ends. CDR3 amino acids: CASSQFKQSLGGYTF. The CDR3 coding sequence is TGTGCCAGCAGCCAATTCAAACAGAGCCTGGGGGGCTACACCTTC.

V gene TRBV5-1 combines with J gene TRBJ2-1; D is uncertain. Trimming took off 0 bases at V and 0 bases at J, with 10 bases between the two ends. This CDR3 is built from 16 residues. Germline V gene data show CDR1 as SGHRS and CDR2 as YFSETQ. CDR3 loop: CASSLEGRSSYNEQFF. In DNA, the CDR3 is TGCGCCAGCAGCTTGGAGGGCAGGAGCTCCTACAATGAGCAGTTCTTC.